The clone carrying this T cell receptor beta chain was seen many times. The antigen is not known. The CDR3 contains 16 residues. The germline gives CDR1 SQVTM, CDR2 ANQGSEA. Trimming pared 7 bases from V and 0 bases from J, leaving 19 bases between. Expressed TCRB transcripts were sequenced, since all the RNA that had been isolated was reverse transcribed. The table came from immunoSEQ multiplex PCR; TCRdb's copy has only in-frame clones and leaves some out. The table lists approximately 170,000 clones, about 8% of them singletons. This specimen comes from a study of beta chain features in type 1 diabetes. Study-wide results and caveats: Patients with Type 1 diabetes showed moderately but significantly shorter TCRB CDR3s in all four CD4+ subsets.

This chain connects TRBV29-1 to TRBJ2-1, with a possible D match to TRBD2 (5 bases). Input material: central memory CD4+ T cells from blood. This clonotype originated in a woman aged 35 to 49 with type 1 diabetes. CDR3 DNA sequence: TGCAGCGCACCCAAGGGTTCTAGCAGCTCCTACAATGAGCAGTTCTTC. The encoded protein is CSAPKGSSSSYNEQFF.